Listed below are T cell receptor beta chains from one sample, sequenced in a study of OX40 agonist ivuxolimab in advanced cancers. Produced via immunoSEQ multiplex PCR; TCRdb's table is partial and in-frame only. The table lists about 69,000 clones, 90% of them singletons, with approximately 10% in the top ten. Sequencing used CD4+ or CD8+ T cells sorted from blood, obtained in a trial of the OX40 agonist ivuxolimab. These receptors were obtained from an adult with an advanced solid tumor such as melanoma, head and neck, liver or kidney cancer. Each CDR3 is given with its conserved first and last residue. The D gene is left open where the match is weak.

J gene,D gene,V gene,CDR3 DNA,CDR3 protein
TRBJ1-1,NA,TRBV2,TGTGCCAGCAGGGGGATACAGGGATACACTGAAGCTTTCTTT,CASRGIQGYTEAFF
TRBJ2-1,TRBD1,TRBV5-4,TGTGCCAGCACCTTGTACGGACAGGGAAGCAATGAGCAGTTCTTC,CASTLYGQGSNEQFF
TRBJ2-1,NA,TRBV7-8,TGTGCCAGCAGCCAACTAGAGGGGGAGCAGTTCTTC,CASSQLEGEQFF
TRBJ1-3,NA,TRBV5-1,TGCGCCAGCAGCTTGGAGGTCGGGAGCTCTGGAAACACCATATATTTT,CASSLEVGSSGNTIYF
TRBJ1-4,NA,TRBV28,TGTGCCAGCAGTAGTCCCTCAACTAATGAAAAACTGTTTTTT,CASSSPSTNEKLFF
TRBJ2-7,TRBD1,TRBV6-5,TGTGCCAGCAGTTATAAAACAGGGGGCTTCTACGAGCAGTACTTC,CASSYKTGGFYEQYF
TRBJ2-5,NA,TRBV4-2,TGTGCCAGCAGCCAAGAGCTTCGGCTTGTGGAGACCCAGTACTTC,CASSQELRLVETQYF
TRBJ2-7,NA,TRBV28,TGTGCCAGCAGTAAATCAGGAGGGTCTTACGAGCAGTACTTC,CASSKSGGSYEQYF
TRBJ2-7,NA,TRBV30,TGTGCCTGGGGGGAGAGCGTTCGCGTTTACGAGCAGTACTTC,CAWGESVRVYEQYF
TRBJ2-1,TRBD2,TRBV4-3,TGCGCCAGCAGCCAGCTAGCGGGCCGGAGCTCCTACAATGAGCAGTTCTTC,CASSQLAGRSSYNEQFF
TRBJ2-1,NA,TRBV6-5,TGTGCCAGCAAAAGACGCAGCTCCTACAATGAGCAGTTCTTC,CASKRRSSYNEQFF
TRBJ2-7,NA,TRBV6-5,TGTGCCAGCAGTTACTCCCGGGCGACTATCACCTACGAGCAGTACTTC,CASSYSRATITYEQYF
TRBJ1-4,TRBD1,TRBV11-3,TGTGCCAGCAGCACGACAGGGGGTGAGGAAAAACTGTTTTTT,CASSTTGGEEKLFF
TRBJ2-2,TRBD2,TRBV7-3,TGTGCCAGCAGCTTACAGCCCCTAGCGGGAGGAGGCAACACCGGGGAGCTGTTTTTT,CASSLQPLAGGGNTGELFF
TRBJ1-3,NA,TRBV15,TGTGCCACCAGCAGAGATCTGGTATCCCTTTTGCGGGGGGCGATGGGAAACACCATATATTTT,CATSRDLVSLLRGAMGNTIYF
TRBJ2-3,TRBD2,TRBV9,TGTGCCAGCAGCGCTGGGACTAGCGGGAAAGATACGCAGTATTTT,CASSAGTSGKDTQYF
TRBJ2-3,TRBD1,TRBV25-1,TGTGCCAGCAGTAGACAGGGGGCACCAGATACGCAGTATTTT,CASSRQGAPDTQYF
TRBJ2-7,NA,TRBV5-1,TGCGCCAGCAAAGGCGGGACAGTCTCCTACGAGCAGTACTTC,CASKGGTVSYEQYF